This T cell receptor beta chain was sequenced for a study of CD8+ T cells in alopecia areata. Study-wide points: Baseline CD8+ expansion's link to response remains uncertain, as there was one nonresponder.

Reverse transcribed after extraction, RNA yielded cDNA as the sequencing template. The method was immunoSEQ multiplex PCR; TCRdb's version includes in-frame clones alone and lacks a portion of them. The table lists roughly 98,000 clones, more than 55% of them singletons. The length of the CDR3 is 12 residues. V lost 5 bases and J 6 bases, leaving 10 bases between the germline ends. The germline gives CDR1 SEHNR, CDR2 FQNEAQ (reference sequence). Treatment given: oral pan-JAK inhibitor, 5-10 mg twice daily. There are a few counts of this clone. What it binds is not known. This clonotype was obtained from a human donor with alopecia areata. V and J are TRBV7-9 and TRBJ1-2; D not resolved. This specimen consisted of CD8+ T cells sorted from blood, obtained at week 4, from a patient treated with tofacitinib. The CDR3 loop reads CASSPLYHGYTF. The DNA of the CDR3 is TGTGCCAGCAGCCCCCTGTACCATGGCTACACCTTC.